The 16 T cell receptor beta chains in this list originate from one sample, sequenced in a study of cytomegalovirus exposure and HLA in healthy donors. Use of 60 Vbeta and 13 Jbeta primers characterized the PCR. TCRdb keeps only in-frame clones here, not all; method: immunoSEQ multiplex PCR. The table lists some 150,000 clones, roughly four fifths of them singletons. Material: PBMCs. The receptors derive from a man aged 25-45 years in good health and CMV-seropositive.

V is TRBV5-6 and J is TRBJ2-7, with 10 bases fitting TRBD2. The CDR3 consists of 14 residues. Germline trimming cut 3 bases from V and 6 bases from J; bases unmatched to any gene: 6. Germline CDR1 is SGHDT and CDR2 is YYEEEE. This CDR3 reads CASSYPGLASEQYF. As DNA, the CDR3 is TGTGCCAGCAGCTATCCGGGACTAGCGTCCGAGCAGTACTTC.

This clone came up a few times. The chain is built from TRBV10-2 and TRBJ1-1; no definite D call. Deletions cut 5 bases from V and 4 bases from J, with 11 bases between. The CDR3 sequence is 13 residues long. Germline loops: CDR1 WSHSY, CDR2 SAAADI. The CDR3 DNA sequence: TGCGCCAGCAGTCTCCCCTTGGCCACTGAAGCTTTCTTT. Its translation: CASSLPLATEAFF.

This clone occurred once. The chain couples TRBV5-6 to TRBJ2-1; 10 bases are shared with TRBD1. With 4 bases clipped from V and 8 bases from J, the junction kept 9 bases outside the gene matches. Germline-derived CDR1 and CDR2 are SGHDT and YYEEEE. The CDR3 loop spans 15 amino acids. Here the CDR3 reads CASSIGTGASDEQFF. CDR3 DNA sequence: TGTGCCAGCAGCATCGGGACAGGGGCTAGCGATGAGCAGTTCTTC.

This clone was picked up one time. V and J are TRBV5-1 and TRBJ1-4; the match to TRBD1 covers 7 bases. The CDR3 spans 14 residues. Trimming removed 4 bases from V and 7 bases from J; junction bases left unmatched: 7. Germline CDR1 SGHRS, CDR2 YFSETQ. The CDR3 sequence is CASSLTGFSEKLFF. The CDR3, as DNA: TGCGCCAGCAGCCTGACAGGGTTTTCTGAAAAACTGTTTTTT.

V and J are TRBV5-1 and TRBJ2-3; a weak D match, TRBD2 (5 bases). Trimming left V 4 bases short and J 2 bases short, with 17 bases between. Germline loops: CDR1 SGHRS, CDR2 YFSETQ. The CDR3 runs 16 residues. As DNA, the CDR3 is TGCGCCAGCAGCCTATCTACCGAGCGGTACACAGATACGCAGTATTTT. This encodes CASSLSTERYTDTQYF.

This clone was seen only a few times. The chain recombines TRBV6-6 with TRBJ1-2; D may be TRBD1 (5 bases). In germline, CDR1 is MNHNY, CDR2 SVGAGI (reference sequence). V lost 5 bases and J lost 8, with 18 bases in between. The CDR3 loop spans 14 amino acids. The CDR3 DNA reads TGTGCCAGCAGTAACCCACCAGGGCTTGGCGGCTACACCTTC. Residues: CASSNPPGLGGYTF.

This chain links TRBV6-6 with TRBJ1-5, with 8 bases aligning to TRBD1. This CDR3 has 14 amino acids. Germline CDR1 is MNHNY and CDR2 is SVGAGI (reference sequence). The V and J ends lost 9 bases and 4 bases, in that order; junction bases with no gene match: 8. The DNA for the CDR3 is TGTGCCAGTAGTGATACAGGGGGTAATCAGCCCCAGCATTTT. It codes for CASSDTGGNQPQHF.

This clone was detected a few times. The chain links TRBV19 to TRBJ2-5, with a possible D match to TRBD2 (7 bases). Germline V gene lookup returns CDR1 LNHDA and CDR2 SQIVND (reference sequence). Between the trimmed V and J ends, which lost 9 bases and 3 bases, there was a span of 17 bases. CDR3 length equals 14 residues. The CDR3 DNA sequence: TGTGCCAGCCGTCGTACGGGGGGCAAAGAGACCCAGTACTTC. It yields the protein CASRRTGGKETQYF.

The rearrangement joins TRBV7-2 to TRBJ2-2; 13 bases match TRBD2. The junction had 15 bases not matched to a gene; V was cut back by 8 bases and J by 6 bases. There are 18 residues in the CDR3. The germline V gene has CDR1 SGHTA and CDR2 FQGNSA. As DNA, the CDR3 is TGTGCCAGCCTTGATACTAGCGGGAGGGCCTTGGGTTCCGGGGAGCTGTTTTTT. Translated, it gives CASLDTSGRALGSGELFF.

The V gene is TRBV6-1, the J gene TRBJ2-3; 12 positions agree with TRBD2. Germline V CDR1 and CDR2: MNHNS, SASEGT. The CDR3 is made up of 14 amino acids. With 8 bases clipped from V and 0 bases from J, the junction kept 0 bases outside the gene matches. Here the CDR3 reads CASGLAGSTDTQYF. The CDR3 DNA sequence: TGTGCCAGCGGACTAGCGGGGAGCACAGATACGCAGTATTTT.

V usage is TRBV2 and J usage is TRBJ2-7; TRBD2 matches at 8 bases. J was trimmed by 4 bases and V by 5 bases; bases with no gene match: 13. Germline values: CDR1 SNHLY, CDR2 FYNNEI. The length of the CDR3 is 16 residues. CDR3: CASSPEEAGGLYEQYF. CDR3 in DNA: TGTGCCAGCAGTCCAGAGGAGGCGGGGGGACTTTACGAGCAGTACTTC.

Points on this clone: Other DNA variants within this sample encode the same CDR3. The CDR3: CASSRAGMNTEAFF. In nucleotides, the CDR3 is TGTGCCAGCAGCAGGGCAGGGATGAACACTGAAGCTTTCTTT. The chain couples TRBV14 to TRBJ1-1; D may be TRBD1 (5 bases). V lost 5 bases to trimming and J lost 0 bases, with 10 bases between them. CDR1 is SGHDN and CDR2 is FVKESK in the germline V gene. The CDR3 is 14 amino acids.

The chain carries TRBV2 and TRBJ2-3; D uncertain. Germline V CDR1 and CDR2: SNHLY, FYNNEI. V was shortened by 7 bases and J by 3 bases, with 11 bases between the two germline ends. CDR3 length: 13 amino acids. Written as DNA, the CDR3 is TGTGCCAGCAAACGACCCGGGACAGATACGCAGTATTTT. Protein sequence: CASKRPGTDTQYF.

The V call is TRBV4-1, the J call TRBJ2-3; weak D call: TRBD2 (5 bases). V was cut by 1 base and J by 6 bases, with 11 bases left in between. The germline V gene has CDR1 MGHRA and CDR2 YSYEKL. The CDR3 totals 14 residues. CDR3 DNA: TGCGCCAGCAGCCAAGTGGCCGGGGTGGATACGCAGTATTTT. It specifies CASSQVAGVDTQYF.

The chain recombines TRBV28 with TRBJ1-4; D gene ambiguous. V gave up 6 bases and J gave up 3 bases, with 2 bases separating them. The CDR3 length is 11 residues. Germline V CDR1 and CDR2: MDHEN, SYDVKM. The CDR3 reads CASSANEKLFF. CDR3 nucleotides: TGTGCCAGCAGCGCTAATGAAAAACTGTTTTTT.

In nucleotides, the CDR3 is TGTGCCAGCAGTTACTCGTCCCTAGCGGGGGGGAATGAGCAGTTCTTC. Protein sequence: CASSYSSLAGGNEQFF. The rearrangement uses TRBV6-6 and TRBJ2-1, with 12 positions matching TRBD2. Germline CDR1 reads MNHNY; CDR2 reads SVGAGI (reference sequence). This CDR3 is built from 16 residues. The V gene end was trimmed by 0 bases and the J gene end by 7 bases; junction bases not matched to a gene: 4.